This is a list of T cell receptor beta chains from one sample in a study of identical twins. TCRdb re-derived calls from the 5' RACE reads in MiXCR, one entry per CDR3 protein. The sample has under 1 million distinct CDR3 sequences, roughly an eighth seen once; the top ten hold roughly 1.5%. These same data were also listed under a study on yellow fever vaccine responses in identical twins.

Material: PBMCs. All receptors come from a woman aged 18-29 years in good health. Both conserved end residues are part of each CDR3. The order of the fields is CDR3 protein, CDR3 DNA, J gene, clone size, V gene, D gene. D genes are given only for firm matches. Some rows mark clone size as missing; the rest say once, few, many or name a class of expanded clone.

CDR3aa: CASSEVRQLANTGELFF; CDR3nt: TGTGCCAGCAGTGAAGTGAGACAGCTCGCGAACACCGGGGAGCTGTTTTTT; j_gene: TRBJ2-2; abundance: few; v_gene: TRBV2; d_gene: .
CDR3aa: CSTQGNTEAFF; CDR3nt: TGCAGCACGCAGGGGAACACTGAAGCTTTCTTT; j_gene: TRBJ1-1; abundance: .; v_gene: TRBV20-1; d_gene: .
CDR3aa: CASSLGGAGSGYTF; CDR3nt: TGTGCCAGCAGCTTAGGAGGGGCAGGGTCTGGCTACACCTTC; j_gene: TRBJ1-2; abundance: many; v_gene: TRBV7-2; d_gene: .
CDR3aa: CASSYDRIQYF; CDR3nt: TGCGCCAGCAGCTACGACAGGATTCAGTATTTT; j_gene: TRBJ2-3; abundance: many; v_gene: TRBV5-1; d_gene: .
CDR3aa: CASSYSRTANTGELFF; CDR3nt: TGTGCCAGCAGTTACTCGAGGACAGCAAACACCGGGGAGCTGTTTTTT; j_gene: TRBJ2-2; abundance: few; v_gene: TRBV6-5; d_gene: .
CDR3aa: CASSLGDPAYEQYF; CDR3nt: TGTGCCAGCAGCCTGGGGGACCCAGCCTACGAGCAGTACTTC; j_gene: TRBJ2-7; abundance: .; v_gene: TRBV12-3/TRBV12-4; d_gene: .
CDR3aa: CASTPSRHLIATEAFF; CDR3nt: TGTGCCAGCACACCGTCCAGGCACCTTATTGCCACTGAAGCTTTCTTT; j_gene: TRBJ1-1; abundance: few; v_gene: TRBV12-3/TRBV12-4; d_gene: .
CDR3aa: CASSLRLAGENEQFF; CDR3nt: TGCGCCAGCAGCTTAAGGCTAGCGGGGGAGAATGAGCAGTTCTTC; j_gene: TRBJ2-1; abundance: few; v_gene: TRBV5-1; d_gene: TRBD2
CDR3aa: CASSPRILAGSTTGELFF; CDR3nt: TGCGCCAGCAGCCCCCGGATTCTAGCGGGATCCACCACCGGGGAGCTGTTTTTT; j_gene: TRBJ2-2; abundance: many; v_gene: TRBV5-1; d_gene: TRBD2
CDR3aa: CASTGESNSNQPQHF; CDR3nt: TGTGCCAGCACTGGGGAAAGCAACAGCAATCAGCCCCAGCATTTT; j_gene: TRBJ1-5; abundance: .; v_gene: TRBV2; d_gene: .
CDR3aa: CASRTLGLAGGGGTDTQYF; CDR3nt: TGTGCCAGCAGAACCTTAGGACTAGCGGGGGGCGGGGGCACAGATACGCAGTATTTT; j_gene: TRBJ2-3; abundance: few; v_gene: TRBV5-6; d_gene: TRBD2
CDR3aa: CATSGTNEKLFF; CDR3nt: TGTGCCACCTCAGGGACGAATGAAAAACTGTTTTTT; j_gene: TRBJ1-4; abundance: few; v_gene: TRBV12-3/TRBV12-4; d_gene: .
CDR3aa: CASSSTGGPYGYTF; CDR3nt: TGTGCCAGCAGTTCAACAGGGGGCCCCTATGGCTACACCTTC; j_gene: TRBJ1-2; abundance: .; v_gene: TRBV28; d_gene: TRBD1
CDR3aa: CNVEGAGGVYEQFF; CDR3nt: TGCAACGTTGAGGGTGCGGGAGGGGTATATGAGCAGTTCTTC; j_gene: TRBJ2-1; abundance: .; v_gene: TRBV29-1; d_gene: TRBD2
CDR3aa: CASSPLEGENYNEQFF; CDR3nt: TGCGCCAGCAGCCCCCTCGAAGGGGAAAATTACAATGAGCAGTTCTTC; j_gene: TRBJ2-1; abundance: .; v_gene: TRBV5-1; d_gene: .
CDR3aa: CASRDGTGPYEQYF; CDR3nt: TGTGCCAGCAGGGACGGGACAGGGCCCTACGAGCAGTACTTC; j_gene: TRBJ2-7; abundance: .; v_gene: TRBV12-3/TRBV12-4; d_gene: TRBD1
CDR3aa: CASSLSWGGGNPSYNEQFF; CDR3nt: TGTGCCAGCAGTTTATCGTGGGGCGGGGGGAATCCCTCCTACAATGAGCAGTTCTTC; j_gene: TRBJ2-1; abundance: .; v_gene: TRBV27; d_gene: TRBD2
CDR3aa: CSVTPGRSYNEQFF; CDR3nt: TGCAGCGTTACCCCAGGACGCTCCTACAATGAGCAGTTCTTC; j_gene: TRBJ2-1; abundance: many; v_gene: TRBV29-1; d_gene: .
CDR3aa: CASRENYGYTF; CDR3nt: TGCGCCAGCAGAGAAAACTATGGCTACACCTTC; j_gene: TRBJ1-2; abundance: few; v_gene: TRBV4-1; d_gene: .
CDR3aa: CSARPRLAYNEQFF; CDR3nt: TGCAGTGCTAGACCCCGACTAGCCTACAATGAGCAGTTCTTC; j_gene: TRBJ2-1; abundance: few; v_gene: TRBV20-1; d_gene: .
CDR3aa: CSARPDRGKWNEKLFF; CDR3nt: TGCAGTGCTAGACCAGACAGGGGGAAGTGGAATGAAAAACTGTTTTTT; j_gene: TRBJ1-4; abundance: few; v_gene: TRBV20-1; d_gene: TRBD1
CDR3aa: CATRRGEPLDSYNEQFF; CDR3nt: TGTGCCACCCGAAGAGGGGAGCCACTGGACTCCTACAATGAGCAGTTCTTC; j_gene: TRBJ2-1; abundance: few; v_gene: TRBV10-3; d_gene: .
CDR3aa: CSVEGGRGRGNEQFF; CDR3nt: TGCAGCGTTGAGGGGGGCCGAGGGAGGGGTAATGAGCAGTTCTTC; j_gene: TRBJ2-1; abundance: .; v_gene: TRBV29-1; d_gene: .
CDR3aa: CASSSDSGAFYNEQFF; CDR3nt: TGCGCCAGCAGTTCCGATAGCGGGGCCTTCTACAATGAGCAGTTCTTC; j_gene: TRBJ2-1; abundance: few; v_gene: TRBV5-1; d_gene: TRBD2
CDR3aa: CSVAQGANEQFF; CDR3nt: TGCAGCGTTGCTCAGGGGGCCAATGAGCAGTTCTTC; j_gene: TRBJ2-1; abundance: few; v_gene: TRBV29-1; d_gene: TRBD1
CDR3aa: CASSFTGTGGVVEAFF; CDR3nt: TGTGCCAGCAGCTTCACCGGGACAGGGGGCGTTGTTGAAGCTTTCTTT; j_gene: TRBJ1-1; abundance: many; v_gene: TRBV27; d_gene: TRBD1
CDR3aa: CAISGRERSTGELFF; CDR3nt: TGTGCCATCAGCGGGCGGGAGAGGTCGACCGGGGAGCTGTTTTTT; j_gene: TRBJ2-2; abundance: .; v_gene: TRBV10-3; d_gene: TRBD2
CDR3aa: CSARIIGTEAFF; CDR3nt: TGCAGTGCTAGAATAATAGGGACTGAAGCTTTCTTT; j_gene: TRBJ1-1; abundance: .; v_gene: TRBV20-1; d_gene: .
CDR3aa: CASREPGRIYGYTF; CDR3nt: TGTGCCAGCAGGGAGCCGGGACGCATCTATGGCTACACCTTC; j_gene: TRBJ1-2; abundance: many; v_gene: TRBV12-3/TRBV12-4; d_gene: .
CDR3aa: CASSWGLDNPANTGELFF; CDR3nt: TGTGCCAGCAGCTGGGGACTAGACAACCCCGCGAACACCGGGGAGCTGTTTTTT; j_gene: TRBJ2-2; abundance: few; v_gene: TRBV7-9; d_gene: TRBD2
CDR3aa: CASSQDRGGGYRNEQFF; CDR3nt: TGTGCCAGCAGCCAAGATCGTGGCGGGGGATACCGAAATGAGCAGTTCTTC; j_gene: TRBJ2-1; abundance: few; v_gene: TRBV3-1; d_gene: TRBD2
CDR3aa: CATSPGGASYEQYF; CDR3nt: TGTGCCACCAGCCCGGGCGGGGCCTCCTACGAGCAGTACTTC; j_gene: TRBJ2-7; abundance: .; v_gene: TRBV24-1; d_gene: .
CDR3aa: CASSQKGLDYNEQFF; CDR3nt: TGTGCCAGCAGCCAAAAGGGACTAGACTACAATGAGCAGTTCTTC; j_gene: TRBJ2-1; abundance: .; v_gene: TRBV3-1; d_gene: TRBD2
CDR3aa: CASSQGHLQETQYF; CDR3nt: TGTGCCAGCAGCCAGGGACACCTCCAAGAGACCCAGTACTTC; j_gene: TRBJ2-5; abundance: .; v_gene: TRBV2; d_gene: .
CDR3aa: CASSYRLDTQYF; CDR3nt: TGTGCCAGCAGTTATCGTTTAGATACGCAGTATTTT; j_gene: TRBJ2-3; abundance: .; v_gene: TRBV28; d_gene: .
CDR3aa: CSAQGAADTGELFF; CDR3nt: TGCAGCGCCCAGGGGGCGGCTGACACCGGGGAGCTGTTTTTT; j_gene: TRBJ2-2; abundance: .; v_gene: TRBV29-1; d_gene: TRBD1
CDR3aa: CASSQDGTSGDTQYF; CDR3nt: TGCGCCAGCAGCCAAGATGGGACTAGCGGTGATACGCAGTATTTT; j_gene: TRBJ2-3; abundance: few; v_gene: TRBV4-1; d_gene: TRBD2
CDR3aa: CSARAEAAFF; CDR3nt: TGCAGTGCTAGAGCAGAGGCGGCTTTCTTT; j_gene: TRBJ1-1; abundance: few; v_gene: TRBV20-1; d_gene: .
CDR3aa: CASLGGGPYEQYF; CDR3nt: TGTGCCAGCTTGGGGGGAGGGCCCTACGAGCAGTACTTC; j_gene: TRBJ2-7; abundance: .; v_gene: TRBV6-6; d_gene: TRBD2
CDR3aa: CSAKSGGAEETQYF; CDR3nt: TGCAGTGCTAAGAGCGGGGGGGCCGAAGAGACCCAGTACTTC; j_gene: TRBJ2-5; abundance: .; v_gene: TRBV20-1; d_gene: TRBD2
CDR3aa: CASTGVGGYQETQYF; CDR3nt: TGCGCCAGCACGGGAGTGGGGGGGTACCAAGAGACCCAGTACTTC; j_gene: TRBJ2-5; abundance: .; v_gene: TRBV10-2; d_gene: TRBD2
CDR3aa: CSVLRESYNEQFF; CDR3nt: TGCAGTGTATTGCGGGAGAGCTACAATGAGCAGTTCTTC; j_gene: TRBJ2-1; abundance: few; v_gene: TRBV20-1; d_gene: TRBD2
CDR3aa: CASSLAMTGTYNEQFF; CDR3nt: TGCGCCAGCAGCTTGGCGATGACAGGGACCTACAATGAGCAGTTCTTC; j_gene: TRBJ2-1; abundance: few; v_gene: TRBV5-1; d_gene: TRBD1
CDR3aa: CASSPIHGRGTDAEAFF; CDR3nt: TGTGCCAGTAGTCCTATACACGGCCGCGGAACGGACGCTGAAGCTTTCTTT; j_gene: TRBJ1-1; abundance: .; v_gene: TRBV19; d_gene: .
CDR3aa: CATRGTLEVVNEQFF; CDR3nt: TGTGCCACCAGAGGGACTTTAGAGGTTGTCAATGAGCAGTTCTTC; j_gene: TRBJ2-1; abundance: many; v_gene: TRBV10-3; d_gene: .
CDR3aa: CASSEFPGDIQYF; CDR3nt: TGCGCCAGCAGTGAATTCCCTGGGGACATTCAGTACTTC; j_gene: TRBJ2-4; abundance: once; v_gene: TRBV10-1; d_gene: .
CDR3aa: CASSFWTFGNEQFF; CDR3nt: TGTGCCAGCAGCTTTTGGACCTTTGGCAATGAGCAGTTCTTC; j_gene: TRBJ2-1; abundance: .; v_gene: TRBV7-8; d_gene: .
CDR3aa: CASSLSAPYEQYF; CDR3nt: TGCGCCAGCAGCTTGTCAGCACCCTACGAGCAGTACTTC; j_gene: TRBJ2-7; abundance: few; v_gene: TRBV5-1; d_gene: .
CDR3aa: CASSDRASGTGELFF; CDR3nt: TGTGCCAGCAGTGACCGGGCTAGCGGCACCGGGGAGCTGTTTTTT; j_gene: TRBJ2-2; abundance: .; v_gene: TRBV6-4; d_gene: TRBD2
CDR3aa: CASSRGADGETQYF; CDR3nt: TGTGCCAGCAGTCGGGGGGCAGACGGGGAGACCCAGTACTTC; j_gene: TRBJ2-5; abundance: .; v_gene: TRBV2; d_gene: .
CDR3aa: CATRSAGGLYNEQFF; CDR3nt: TGTGCCACCAGGTCGGCGGGGGGGCTCTACAATGAGCAGTTCTTC; j_gene: TRBJ2-1; abundance: few; v_gene: TRBV24-1; d_gene: TRBD2
CDR3aa: CASSFSASVSSEEQFF; CDR3nt: TGTGCCAGCAGTTTTAGTGCTAGCGTATCCTCAGAGGAGCAGTTCTTC; j_gene: TRBJ2-1; abundance: few; v_gene: TRBV12-3/TRBV12-4; d_gene: .
CDR3aa: CASSGPPMNTEAFF; CDR3nt: TGTGCCAGCAGCGGACCGCCCATGAACACTGAAGCTTTCTTT; j_gene: TRBJ1-1; abundance: few; v_gene: TRBV7-2; d_gene: .
CDR3aa: CASKTGISTDTQYF; CDR3nt: TGTGCCAGCAAGACGGGCATTTCCACAGATACGCAGTATTTT; j_gene: TRBJ2-3; abundance: few; v_gene: TRBV12-3/TRBV12-4; d_gene: .
CDR3aa: CASSLESSYNSPLHF; CDR3nt: TGTGCCAGCAGCTTGGAAAGCTCCTATAATTCACCCCTCCACTTT; j_gene: TRBJ1-6; abundance: many; v_gene: TRBV5-8; d_gene: .
CDR3aa: CSAIGRRGNEQFF; CDR3nt: TGCAGTGCTATCGGGAGAAGGGGCAATGAGCAGTTCTTC; j_gene: TRBJ2-1; abundance: .; v_gene: TRBV20-1; d_gene: .
CDR3aa: CSAPHGTLMNTEAFF; CDR3nt: TGCAGTGCTCCCCACGGGACACTCATGAACACTGAAGCTTTCTTT; j_gene: TRBJ1-1; abundance: few; v_gene: TRBV20-1; d_gene: .